Below, 9 T cell receptor beta chains from the same sample are listed, as sequenced in a study of cytotoxic CD8 clonotypes in ibrutinib-treated CLL. Assay used: immunoSEQ multiplex PCR; TCRdb lists only in-frame clones, some missing. The sample has hundreds of thousands of clones; less than 75% are singletons. Material: PBMCs, obtained after 24 months of ibrutinib treatment. The source of these receptors is a human donor with chronic lymphocytic leukemia.

This chain uses TRBV15 with TRBJ1-3; the D is unclear. Germline V gene sequence: CDR1 LNHNV, CDR2 YYDKDF (reference sequence). This CDR3 has 17 amino acids. V lost 0 bases, J lost 2 bases, and 14 bases lay in between. CDR3 nucleotide sequence: TGTGCCACCAGCAGAGATCTTGGTACTAGGACTGGAAACACCATATATTTT. It encodes CATSRDLGTRTGNTIYF.

Here the CDR3 DNA reads TGTGCCACCAGCAGAGAGGTTACAGCGGTCTCCTTTGGGGAGCAGTACTTC. This encodes CATSREVTAVSFGEQYF. The V and J genes are TRBV15 and TRBJ2-7, with a tentative D call TRBD2 (5 bases). Germline assignment: CDR1 LNHNV and CDR2 YYDKDF (reference sequence). There are 17 residues in the CDR3. With 0 bases removed from V and 7 bases from J, the gap between germline ends came to 22 bases. The full variable domain, completed using reference TRBV15 and TRBJ2-7, is DAMVIQNPRYQVTQFGKPVTLSCSQTLNHNVMYWYQQKSSQAPKLLFHYYDKDFNNEADTPDNFQSRRPNTSFCFLDIRSPGLGDTAMYLCATSREVTAVSFGEQYFGPGTRLTVT.

The chain couples TRBV10-2 to TRBJ2-1; possible D gene TRBD2, 5 bases. CDR1 and CDR2 from the germline V gene are WSHSY and SAAADI. The V and J ends lost 0 bases and 10 bases respectively, with 13 bases between them. The CDR3 extends over 14 amino acids. DNA of the CDR3: TGCGCCAGCAGTGAGTCGGTCCTAACGGGGGAGCAGTTCTTC. It translates to CASSESVLTGEQFF.

The chain uses TRBV30 and TRBJ1-2, with D possibly being TRBD1 (5 bases). The V gene's germline CDR1 is GTSNPN and CDR2 SVGIG (reference sequence). V gave up 1 base and J gave up 6 bases, with 9 bases separating them. The CDR3 contains 12 residues. CDR3 sequence: CAWSATANGYTF. CDR3 in DNA: TGTGCCTGGAGTGCGACAGCGAATGGCTACACCTTC.

Only a few counts were recorded for this clone. The V and J genes are TRBV4-2 and TRBJ2-5, with D perhaps matching TRBD1 or TRBD2 (5 bases each). The CDR3 sequence is 12 residues long. V lost 1 base, J lost 5 bases, and 5 bases lay in between. Germline loops: CDR1 LGHNA, CDR2 YNFKEQ. The CDR3 nucleotides are TGTGCCAGCAGCCAAGGGGGGGAGACCCAGTACTTC. Residues: CASSQGGETQYF.

The chain links TRBV9 to TRBJ2-1, with 8 positions matching TRBD2. J gave up 15 bases and V 4 bases, and 9 bases lay outside the gene matches. The CDR3 contains 12 residues. Germline CDR1 reads SGDLS; CDR2 reads YYNGEE. CDR3 DNA sequence: TGTGCCAGCAGCCCCACGCGGGAGGTTTTGTTCTTC. It encodes CASSPTREVLFF.

A single count supports this clone. The chain is built from TRBV5-4 and TRBJ1-1; D perhaps matches TRBD1 (5 bases). The CDR3 is 13 residues long. The V and J ends lost 4 bases and 3 bases respectively, with 10 bases between them. Germline V gene sequence: CDR1 SGHNT, CDR2 YYREEE (reference sequence). The CDR3, as DNA: TGTGCCAGCAGCCCAACCAGGGACACTGAAGCTTTCTTT. Translating gives CASSPTRDTEAFF.

On this clone itself: Other nucleotide sequences from this sample produce the same CDR3. This sequence joins TRBV5-1 and TRBJ2-1; TRBD2 agrees at 10 bases. With 7 bases clipped from V and 3 bases from J, the junction kept 4 bases outside the gene matches. CDR1 SGHRS and CDR2 YFSETQ come from the germline V gene. The CDR3 runs to 14 residues. CDR3 in DNA: TGCGCCAGCTCACTAGCGGGAAGCTACAATGAGCAGTTCTTC. It encodes CASSLAGSYNEQFF.

The V gene is TRBV2, the J gene TRBJ2-1, with D tentatively TRBD2 (6 bases). The CDR3 is 14 residues long. With 6 bases removed from V and 4 bases from J, the gap between germline ends came to 13 bases. CDR1 SNHLY and CDR2 FYNNEI come from the germline V gene. The CDR3 spells CASRFSGKYNEQFF. The CDR3 coding sequence is TGTGCCAGCAGGTTTAGCGGAAAATACAATGAGCAGTTCTTC.